These T cell receptor beta chains were read from a single sample in a study of blood T cell repertoires in COVID-19. The protocol was immunoSEQ multiplex PCR, while the TCRdb copy is restricted to in-frame clones and leaves out a portion. The repertoire consists of over 250,000 clones, with around 82% occurring once and the leading ten covering over 8.5%. The sample taken for sequencing was peripheral blood. These receptor sequences come from a woman between 50 and 59 years old who had recovered from COVID-19. CDR3s include the opening cysteine and the closing phenylalanine or tryptophan. Each record gives: V gene, J gene, D gene, clone size, CDR3 DNA, CDR3 protein. D genes are given only for firm matches. Clone size appears in some rows only: once, few, many, or a class for an expanded clone.

V gene: TRBV4-2
J gene: TRBJ1-5
D gene: NA
clone size: NA
CDR3 DNA: TGTGCCAGCAGCCAAAGGGGGGGGAAAAATCAGCCCCAGCATTTT
CDR3 protein: CASSQRGGKNQPQHF

V gene: TRBV7-2
J gene: TRBJ1-2
D gene: TRBD1
clone size: NA
CDR3 DNA: TGTGCCAGCAGCCCGAGGACAGGTCCGGGCTATGGCTACACCTTC
CDR3 protein: CASSPRTGPGYGYTF

V gene: TRBV29-1
J gene: TRBJ2-3
D gene: TRBD1
clone size: NA
CDR3 DNA: TGCAGCGTTGGACTAACAGGGGAAAAAACAGATACGCAGTATTTT
CDR3 protein: CSVGLTGEKTDTQYF

V gene: TRBV7-2
J gene: TRBJ2-7
D gene: NA
clone size: NA
CDR3 DNA: TGTGCCAGCAGCGAGACGGCAGGGTTCTACGAGCAGTACTTC
CDR3 protein: CASSETAGFYEQYF

V gene: TRBV3-1/TRBV3-2
J gene: TRBJ1-2
D gene: TRBD1
clone size: NA
CDR3 DNA: TGTGCCAGCAGCCAGGGACAGATGCCCTATGGCTACACCTTC
CDR3 protein: CASSQGQMPYGYTF

V gene: TRBV4-3
J gene: TRBJ2-7
D gene: NA
clone size: once
CDR3 DNA: TGCGCCAGCAGCCAAGATACAGGGCGTCAGTACTTC
CDR3 protein: CASSQDTGRQYF

V gene: TRBV7-2
J gene: TRBJ2-2
D gene: NA
clone size: NA
CDR3 DNA: TGTGCCAGCAGCCCCCAGGGCGTCGGGGAGCTGTTTTTT
CDR3 protein: CASSPQGVGELFF

V gene: TRBV7-9
J gene: TRBJ1-2
D gene: TRBD1
clone size: NA
CDR3 DNA: TGTGCCAGCAGCGCTACAGGGGCGAACTATGGCTACACCTTC
CDR3 protein: CASSATGANYGYTF

V gene: TRBV19
J gene: TRBJ2-3
D gene: TRBD1
clone size: NA
CDR3 DNA: TGTGCCAGTAGCCAGGGGGCCGGTCGGGGAAATACGCAGTATTTT
CDR3 protein: CASSQGAGRGNTQYF

V gene: TRBV28
J gene: TRBJ2-6
D gene: TRBD1
clone size: once
CDR3 DNA: TGTGCCAGCAGTTCACAGGGGTCAGGGGCCAACGTCCTGACTTTC
CDR3 protein: CASSSQGSGANVLTF

V gene: TRBV10-3
J gene: TRBJ1-5
D gene: NA
clone size: NA
CDR3 DNA: TGTGCCATCAGTCAGGGGTACAATCAGCCCCAGCATTTT
CDR3 protein: CAISQGYNQPQHF

V gene: TRBV4-3
J gene: TRBJ2-3
D gene: TRBD2
clone size: NA
CDR3 DNA: TGCGCCAGCAGCCCCGGACTAGCCCCGACTACAGATACGCAGTATTTT
CDR3 protein: CASSPGLAPTTDTQYF

V gene: TRBV12-1
J gene: TRBJ2-7
D gene: NA
clone size: many
CDR3 DNA: TGTGCCAGCAGCTTAGGGACAGGGATCGGCTACGAGCAGTACTTC
CDR3 protein: CASSLGTGIGYEQYF

V gene: TRBV7-9
J gene: TRBJ2-5
D gene: TRBD1
clone size: NA
CDR3 DNA: TGTGCCAGCAGCCGGGACAGGGTCGGTGGGGAGACCCAGTACTTC
CDR3 protein: CASSRDRVGGETQYF

V gene: TRBV5-1
J gene: TRBJ2-2
D gene: NA
clone size: once
CDR3 DNA: TGCGCCAGCAGCGCCCGTCAGGGGAGCACCGGGGAGCTGTTTTTT
CDR3 protein: CASSARQGSTGELFF

V gene: TRBV7-2
J gene: TRBJ1-5
D gene: NA
clone size: few
CDR3 DNA: TGTGCCAGCAGCCCCACGGGAAACAATCAGCCCCAGCATTTT
CDR3 protein: CASSPTGNNQPQHF

V gene: TRBV14
J gene: TRBJ2-1
D gene: TRBD2
clone size: NA
CDR3 DNA: TGTGCCAGCAGCCGGTATCTAGCGGCCCACTCCTACAATGAGCAGTTCTTC
CDR3 protein: CASSRYLAAHSYNEQFF

V gene: TRBV30
J gene: TRBJ2-1
D gene: TRBD2
clone size: NA
CDR3 DNA: TGTGCCTGGAGTGGAATAGCGGGATCCTCCTACAATGAGCAGTTCTTC
CDR3 protein: CAWSGIAGSSYNEQFF

V gene: TRBV18
J gene: TRBJ1-1
D gene: NA
clone size: NA
CDR3 DNA: TGTGCCAGCTCACCATCACAGGGTGGTTACTCTGAAGCTTTCTTT
CDR3 protein: CASSPSQGGYSEAFF

V gene: TRBV28
J gene: TRBJ1-1
D gene: NA
clone size: few
CDR3 DNA: TGTGCCAGCAGTTTCCGCGGCGGGGCCGCTGAAGCTTTCTTT
CDR3 protein: CASSFRGGAAEAFF

V gene: TRBV27
J gene: TRBJ2-6
D gene: NA
clone size: once
CDR3 DNA: TGTGCCAGCAGTTTATCCCTCTCTGGGGCCAACGTCCTGACTTTC
CDR3 protein: CASSLSLSGANVLTF

V gene: TRBV7-3
J gene: TRBJ2-3
D gene: NA
clone size: NA
CDR3 DNA: TGTGCCAGCGGAAGGGGGACAGATACGCAGTATTTT
CDR3 protein: CASGRGTDTQYF

V gene: TRBV5-1
J gene: TRBJ2-7
D gene: TRBD1
clone size: NA
CDR3 DNA: TGCGCCAGCAGCTTGTTGACAGGGGGTACCTACGAGCAGTACTTC
CDR3 protein: CASSLLTGGTYEQYF

V gene: TRBV18
J gene: TRBJ2-7
D gene: NA
clone size: once
CDR3 DNA: TGTGCCAGCTCACTCTACAGGGATAGCTACGAGCAGTACTTC
CDR3 protein: CASSLYRDSYEQYF

V gene: TRBV6-5
J gene: TRBJ1-1
D gene: TRBD1
clone size: NA
CDR3 DNA: TGTGCCAGCAGGTCAACAGGGGGGTACACTGAAGCTTTCTTT
CDR3 protein: CASRSTGGYTEAFF

V gene: TRBV11-2
J gene: TRBJ2-1
D gene: NA
clone size: NA
CDR3 DNA: TGTGCCAGCAGCTTAGATCCTACGGTCAATGAGCAGTTCTTC
CDR3 protein: CASSLDPTVNEQFF

V gene: TRBV2
J gene: TRBJ2-1
D gene: TRBD2
clone size: NA
CDR3 DNA: TGTGCCAGCAAGGGACTAGTTTCCTACAATGAGCAGTTCTTC
CDR3 protein: CASKGLVSYNEQFF

V gene: TRBV7-2
J gene: TRBJ2-1
D gene: TRBD1
clone size: NA
CDR3 DNA: TGTGCCAGCAGCCCAGGGGGCTTTAATTATGAGCAGTTCTTC
CDR3 protein: CASSPGGFNYEQFF

V gene: TRBV5-1
J gene: TRBJ2-3
D gene: TRBD2
clone size: NA
CDR3 DNA: TGCGCCAGCTCGGCGCTAGCGGGAGGGGATACGCAGTATTTT
CDR3 protein: CASSALAGGDTQYF

V gene: TRBV27
J gene: TRBJ2-1
D gene: TRBD2
clone size: few
CDR3 DNA: TGTGCCAGCAGTTCAGCACTAGCGGGAGTTCTAGCCTACAATGAGCAGTTCTTC
CDR3 protein: CASSSALAGVLAYNEQFF

V gene: TRBV7-2
J gene: TRBJ2-7
D gene: NA
clone size: NA
CDR3 DNA: TGTGCCAGCAGCTTTACAGCTCAAATCTACGAGCAGTACTTC
CDR3 protein: CASSFTAQIYEQYF

V gene: TRBV6-1
J gene: TRBJ1-4
D gene: NA
clone size: NA
CDR3 DNA: TGTGCCAGCAGTGAACTTGGGGCACAGGAAAAACTGTTTTTT
CDR3 protein: CASSELGAQEKLFF

V gene: TRBV28
J gene: TRBJ2-3
D gene: TRBD1
clone size: NA
CDR3 DNA: TGTGCCAGCAGTTTAGGGACAGGGGGCGCAGATACGCAGTATTTT
CDR3 protein: CASSLGTGGADTQYF

V gene: TRBV7-3
J gene: TRBJ1-2
D gene: NA
clone size: NA
CDR3 DNA: TGTGCCAGCGCGCCCAGGAGGGGTGAAGGCTACACCTTC
CDR3 protein: CASAPRRGEGYTF

V gene: TRBV27
J gene: TRBJ2-3
D gene: NA
clone size: NA
CDR3 DNA: TGTGCCAGCAGTTTTTCCCCCGCAGATACGCAGTATTTT
CDR3 protein: CASSFSPADTQYF

V gene: TRBV19
J gene: TRBJ2-1
D gene: TRBD2
clone size: NA
CDR3 DNA: TGTGCCAGTACTTTTAGCGGGAAAAGAGGCAATGAGCAGTTCTTC
CDR3 protein: CASTFSGKRGNEQFF

V gene: TRBV19
J gene: TRBJ2-7
D gene: TRBD1
clone size: NA
CDR3 DNA: TGTGCCAGTAGTACACCCGGGACAGGGGGCCTGGGGGAGCAGTACTTC
CDR3 protein: CASSTPGTGGLGEQYF

V gene: TRBV11-2
J gene: TRBJ2-1
D gene: NA
clone size: NA
CDR3 DNA: TGTGCCAGCAGCTCCCCCGGGAATGAGCAGTTCTTC
CDR3 protein: CASSSPGNEQFF

V gene: TRBV19
J gene: TRBJ2-7
D gene: TRBD1
clone size: NA
CDR3 DNA: TGTGCCAGTAGTTCCGGGACAGTAGATTACGAGCAGTACTTC
CDR3 protein: CASSSGTVDYEQYF

V gene: TRBV7-6
J gene: TRBJ1-6
D gene: NA
clone size: NA
CDR3 DNA: TGTGCCAGCAGCTTAGTAGACGGGTATAATTCACCCCTCCACTTT
CDR3 protein: CASSLVDGYNSPLHF

V gene: TRBV19
J gene: TRBJ1-6
D gene: TRBD1
clone size: NA
CDR3 DNA: TGTGCCAGTAGCGAGGGACAGGGAAGTTCACCCCTCCACTTT
CDR3 protein: CASSEGQGSSPLHF

V gene: TRBV24-1
J gene: TRBJ1-5
D gene: NA
clone size: NA
CDR3 DNA: TGTGCCACCAGTGATCCATTATCGGGGCCCCAGCATTTT
CDR3 protein: CATSDPLSGPQHF

V gene: TRBV4-3
J gene: TRBJ1-1
D gene: NA
clone size: once
CDR3 DNA: TGCGCCAGCAGCCAAGATCTGGGGGGAGGCACTGAAGCTTTCTTT
CDR3 protein: CASSQDLGGGTEAFF

V gene: TRBV24-1
J gene: TRBJ2-2
D gene: TRBD1
clone size: NA
CDR3 DNA: TGTGCCACCAGTGATTCCTGGACAGGGAAAACCGGGGAGCTGTTTTTT
CDR3 protein: CATSDSWTGKTGELFF

V gene: TRBV28
J gene: TRBJ1-2
D gene: NA
clone size: NA
CDR3 DNA: TGTGCCAGCAGTTTGAGACAGGCCTACTATGGCTACACCTTC
CDR3 protein: CASSLRQAYYGYTF

V gene: TRBV3-1/TRBV3-2
J gene: TRBJ1-4
D gene: NA
clone size: NA
CDR3 DNA: TGTGCCAGCAGCCATCTACAGGAAAAACTGTTTTTT
CDR3 protein: CASSHLQEKLFF

V gene: TRBV27
J gene: TRBJ1-1
D gene: NA
clone size: NA
CDR3 DNA: TGTGCCAGCAGTTTGTGGGGAGGGGTCCAAGCTTTCTTT
CDR3 protein: CASSLWGGVQAFF

V gene: TRBV15
J gene: TRBJ2-1
D gene: TRBD2
clone size: few
CDR3 DNA: TGTGCCACCAGCAGGAGTAGCGGGGGCTACAATGAGCAGTTCTTC
CDR3 protein: CATSRSSGGYNEQFF

V gene: TRBV27
J gene: TRBJ1-4
D gene: NA
clone size: few
CDR3 DNA: TGTGCCAGCAGACCCGCAGGCAGAAATGAAAAACTGTTTTTT
CDR3 protein: CASRPAGRNEKLFF

V gene: TRBV7-9
J gene: TRBJ1-5
D gene: TRBD1
clone size: NA
CDR3 DNA: TGTGCCAGCATAGGACAGGGACCGATTAGCAATCAGCCCCAGCATTTT
CDR3 protein: CASIGQGPISNQPQHF

V gene: TRBV18
J gene: TRBJ2-7
D gene: NA
clone size: once
CDR3 DNA: TGTGCCAGCTCACCACCTAGGCCTCGGACGGGATCCTCCTACGAGCAGTACTTC
CDR3 protein: CASSPPRPRTGSSYEQYF

V gene: TRBV28
J gene: TRBJ2-5
D gene: NA
clone size: NA
CDR3 DNA: TGTGCCAGCAGTAGGGTGGCAGGGGGGTACCAAGAGACCCAGTACTTC
CDR3 protein: CASSRVAGGYQETQYF

V gene: TRBV11-2
J gene: TRBJ2-1
D gene: NA
clone size: NA
CDR3 DNA: TGTGCCAGCAGCTCCCCCCCGTTCAATGAGCAGTTCTTC
CDR3 protein: CASSSPPFNEQFF

V gene: TRBV10-3
J gene: TRBJ2-2
D gene: TRBD2
clone size: once
CDR3 DNA: TGTGCCATGTCCCTCGGGACTACTGCGAACACCGGGGAGCTGTTTTTT
CDR3 protein: CAMSLGTTANTGELFF

V gene: TRBV5-5
J gene: TRBJ1-1
D gene: NA
clone size: NA
CDR3 DNA: TGTGCCAGCAGCTTGGCCTGGCAGAGGAAGAACACTGAAGCTTTCTTT
CDR3 protein: CASSLAWQRKNTEAFF

V gene: TRBV6-5
J gene: TRBJ1-1
D gene: NA
clone size: NA
CDR3 DNA: TGTGCCAGCTCACTATCCCGGGGTTTTGGTGAAGCTTTCTTT
CDR3 protein: CASSLSRGFGEAFF

V gene: TRBV7-9
J gene: TRBJ2-1
D gene: TRBD2
clone size: NA
CDR3 DNA: TGTGCCAGCAGCTTAGCAGCGGGGAGCTCCTACAATGAGCAGTTCTTC
CDR3 protein: CASSLAAGSSYNEQFF

V gene: TRBV30
J gene: TRBJ2-1
D gene: TRBD2
clone size: NA
CDR3 DNA: TGTGCCTGGAGGACGGGACTAGCGGGAGGCGGAGAGCAGTTCTTC
CDR3 protein: CAWRTGLAGGGEQFF

V gene: TRBV28
J gene: TRBJ2-3
D gene: NA
clone size: NA
CDR3 DNA: TGTGCCAGCAGTTCGTCGCCCCAGGTAGATACGCAGTATTTT
CDR3 protein: CASSSSPQVDTQYF